Each of the 2 T cell receptor beta chains below was sequenced from the same sample in a study of radiation and T cells in renal cell carcinoma (dated by TCRdb to between 2020 and 2021). Libraries were built with the immunoSEQ multiplex PCR assay. Sourced from immuneACCESS, this table was stored by TCRdb with only in-frame sequences that have V and J called. A share of the clones is absent; for the studies checked, an unresolved V gene accounts for under half, and the remainder has no known explanation. The sample table contains about 130,000 clones; only one count was recorded for 70% to 90% of them. The ten largest clones take up about 12% of the sample. Per the publication, the time point label means: baseline pretreatment blood. The treatment or condition label of this sample denotes: 15 Gy SBRT to primary tumor, nephrectomy 4 weeks later. The sequencing used blood, collected from a patient whose treatment included radiotherapy and nephrectomy. The receptors were sampled from a woman between 50 and 59 years old with renal cell carcinoma.

This chain links TRBV7-2 with TRBJ1-1, with 7 bases fitting TRBD1. Germline V lookup: CDR1 SGHTA, CDR2 FQGNSA. CDR3 length: 14 amino acids. V lost 1 base and J lost 6; bases outside the gene matches: 5. The CDR3 bases are TGTGCCAGCAGCTTAGTAGGGGGCGCATCTGAAGCTTTCTTT. It encodes CASSLVGGASEAFF.

The chain combines TRBV6-1 with TRBJ2-1, with 15 nucleotides matching TRBD2. The germline gives CDR1 MNHNS, CDR2 SASEGT. V lost 4 bases, J lost 4 bases, and 14 bases stayed unmatched. The CDR3 spans 20 residues. As DNA, the CDR3 is TGTGCCAGCAGTGCTCTGCCGGGACTAGCGGGGGGTGCGATTTACAATGAGCAGTTCTTC. Its protein product is CASSALPGLAGGAIYNEQFF.